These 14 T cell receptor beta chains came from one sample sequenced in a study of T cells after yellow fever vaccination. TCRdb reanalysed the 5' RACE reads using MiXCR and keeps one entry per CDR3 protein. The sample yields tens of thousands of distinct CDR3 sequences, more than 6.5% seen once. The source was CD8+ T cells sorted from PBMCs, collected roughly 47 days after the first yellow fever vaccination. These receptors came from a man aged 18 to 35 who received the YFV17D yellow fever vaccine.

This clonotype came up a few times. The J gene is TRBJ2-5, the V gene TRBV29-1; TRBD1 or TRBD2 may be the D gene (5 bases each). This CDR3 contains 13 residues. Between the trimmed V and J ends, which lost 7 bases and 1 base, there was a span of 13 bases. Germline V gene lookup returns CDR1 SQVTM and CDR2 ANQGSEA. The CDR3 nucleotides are TGCAGCGCGTTCACCGGGACCCAAGAGACCCAGTACTTC. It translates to CSAFTGTQETQYF.

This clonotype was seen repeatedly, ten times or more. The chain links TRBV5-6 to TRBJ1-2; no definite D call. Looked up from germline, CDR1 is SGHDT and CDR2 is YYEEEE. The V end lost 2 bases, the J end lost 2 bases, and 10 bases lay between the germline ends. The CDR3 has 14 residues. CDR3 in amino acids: CASSFWPGNYGYTF. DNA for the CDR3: TGTGCCAGCAGCTTTTGGCCAGGAAACTATGGCTACACCTTC.

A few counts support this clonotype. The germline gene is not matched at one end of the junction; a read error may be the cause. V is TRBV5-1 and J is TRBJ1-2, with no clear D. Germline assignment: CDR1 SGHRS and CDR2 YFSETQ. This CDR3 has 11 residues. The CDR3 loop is CASSPTEIRAF. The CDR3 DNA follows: TGCGCCAGCAGCCCGACGGAGATTAGGGCCTTC.

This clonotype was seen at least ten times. The CDR3, as DNA: TGTGCCAGCAGTTACGGGACGACTACATACGAGCAGTACGTC. It is translated as CASSYGTTTYEQYV. The V and J genes are TRBV6-2 or TRBV6-3 and TRBJ2-7; D possibly uses TRBD1 or TRBD2 (5 bases each). The germline gives CDR1 MNHEY, CDR2 SVGEGT. CDR3 length: 14 amino acids. The germline V and J ends were trimmed by 2 bases and 4 bases, with 12 bases remaining between them.

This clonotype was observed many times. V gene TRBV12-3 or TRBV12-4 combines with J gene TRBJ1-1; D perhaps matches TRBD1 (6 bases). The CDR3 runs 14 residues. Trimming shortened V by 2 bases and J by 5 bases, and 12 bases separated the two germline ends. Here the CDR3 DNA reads TGTGCCAGCAGTTTATTACAGGGCTATACTGAAGCTTTCTTT. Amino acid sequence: CASSLLQGYTEAFF.

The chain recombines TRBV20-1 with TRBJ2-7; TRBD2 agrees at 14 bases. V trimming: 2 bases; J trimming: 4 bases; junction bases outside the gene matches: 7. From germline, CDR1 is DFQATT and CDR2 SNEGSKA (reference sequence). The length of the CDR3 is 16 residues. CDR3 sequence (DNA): TGCAGTGCTAGACCCCGACTAGCGGGGGGGCTTTACGAGCAGTACTTC. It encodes CSARPRLAGGLYEQYF.

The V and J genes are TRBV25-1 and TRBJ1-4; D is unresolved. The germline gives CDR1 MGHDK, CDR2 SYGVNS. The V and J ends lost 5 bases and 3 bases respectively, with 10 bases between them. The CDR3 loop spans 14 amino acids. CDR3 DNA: TGTGCCAGCAGTAGTTGGGCAGCTAATGAAAAACTGTTTTTT. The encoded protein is CASSSWAANEKLFF.

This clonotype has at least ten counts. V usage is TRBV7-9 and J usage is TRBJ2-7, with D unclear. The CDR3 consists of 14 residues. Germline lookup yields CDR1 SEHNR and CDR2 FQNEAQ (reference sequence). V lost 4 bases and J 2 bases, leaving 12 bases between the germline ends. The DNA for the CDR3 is TGTGCCAGCAGCTCCAAGTTTAACCCCTACGAGCAGTACTTC. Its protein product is CASSSKFNPYEQYF.

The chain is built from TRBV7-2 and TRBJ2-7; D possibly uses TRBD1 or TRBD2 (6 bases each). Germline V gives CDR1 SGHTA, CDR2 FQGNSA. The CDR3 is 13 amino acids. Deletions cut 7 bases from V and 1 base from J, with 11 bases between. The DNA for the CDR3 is TGTGCCAGCACGCGAGGGGGGTCCTACGAGCAGTACTTC. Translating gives CASTRGGSYEQYF.

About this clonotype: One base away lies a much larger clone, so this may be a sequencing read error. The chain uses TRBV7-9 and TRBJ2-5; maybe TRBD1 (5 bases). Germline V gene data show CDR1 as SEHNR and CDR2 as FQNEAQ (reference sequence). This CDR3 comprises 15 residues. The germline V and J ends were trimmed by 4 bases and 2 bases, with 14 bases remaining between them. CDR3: CASSSTDKTQETQYF. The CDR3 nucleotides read TGTGCCAGCAGCTCCACGGACAAGACACAAGAGACCCAGTACTTC. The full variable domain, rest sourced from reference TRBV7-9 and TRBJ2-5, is DTGVSQNPRHKITKRGQNVTFRCDPISEHNRLYWYRQTLGQGPEFLTYFQNEAQLEKSRLLSDRFSAERPKGSFSTLEIQRTEQGDSAMYLCASSSTDKTQETQYFGPGTRLLVL.

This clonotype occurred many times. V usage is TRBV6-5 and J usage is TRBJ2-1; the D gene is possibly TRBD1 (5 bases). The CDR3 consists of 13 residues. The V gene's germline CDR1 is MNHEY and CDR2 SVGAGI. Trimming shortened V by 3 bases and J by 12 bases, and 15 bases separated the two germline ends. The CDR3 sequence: CASSYSTGAGQFF. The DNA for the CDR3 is TGTGCCAGCAGTTATTCAACAGGCGCCGGGCAGTTCTTC.

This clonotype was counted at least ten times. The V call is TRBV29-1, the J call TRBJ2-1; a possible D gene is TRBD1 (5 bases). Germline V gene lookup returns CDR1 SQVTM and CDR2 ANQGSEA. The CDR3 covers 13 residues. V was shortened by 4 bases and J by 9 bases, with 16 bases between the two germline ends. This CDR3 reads CSVGGRARGEQFF. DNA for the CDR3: TGCAGCGTTGGGGGCAGGGCAAGAGGTGAGCAGTTCTTC.

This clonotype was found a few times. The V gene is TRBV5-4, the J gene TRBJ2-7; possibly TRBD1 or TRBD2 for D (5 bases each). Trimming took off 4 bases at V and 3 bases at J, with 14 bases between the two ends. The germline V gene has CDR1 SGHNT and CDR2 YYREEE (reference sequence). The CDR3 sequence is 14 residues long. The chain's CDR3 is CASSVPGRDYEQYV. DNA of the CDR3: TGTGCCAGCAGCGTACCGGGACGAGACTACGAGCAGTACGTC.

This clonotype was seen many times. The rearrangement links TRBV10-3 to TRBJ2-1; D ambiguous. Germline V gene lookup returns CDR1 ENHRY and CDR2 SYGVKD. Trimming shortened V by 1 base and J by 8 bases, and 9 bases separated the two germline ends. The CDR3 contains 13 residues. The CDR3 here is CAISELVQHEQFF. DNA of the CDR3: TGTGCCATCAGTGAGTTAGTGCAGCATGAGCAGTTCTTC.